This T cell receptor beta chain was sequenced for a study of radiotherapy plus CTLA-4 blockade in lung cancer. In the case of this clone: The antigen is not known. Different DNA sequences within this sample yield the same CDR3.

Regarding the study as a whole: Radiotherapy was combined with ipilimumab, and tumor-derived TCR clones then expanded in blood. Early shifts in blood T cell clones, with interferon-beta, reportedly predicted response best.

Sequencing was performed with immunoSEQ multiplex PCR; in TCRdb, only in-frame clones are kept and a portion is missing. The sample holds tens of thousands of clones; 84% are singletons and the top ten take 4.8%. Germline V gene sequence: CDR1 SGHRS, CDR2 YFSETQ. Trimming pared 2 bases from V and 2 bases from J, leaving 7 bases between. There are 14 residues in the CDR3. The source was peripheral blood, collected from a patient treated with radiotherapy plus ipilimumab. The rearrangement links TRBV5-1 to TRBJ1-4; D remains unclear. The sequence was collected from a human donor with non-small cell lung cancer whose response to radiotherapy plus ipilimumab could not be evaluated. The CDR3 reads CASSFGGTNEKLFF. For the CDR3, the DNA is TGCGCCAGCAGCTTCGGCGGGACTAATGAAAAACTGTTTTTT.